The T cell receptor beta chain described here comes from a study of T cell changes during pregnancy in multiple sclerosis. Repertoires were generated with immunoSEQ multiplex PCR, while TCRdb's copy carries only in-frame clones and drops some. There are about 70,000 clones in the sample; 91% occur only once, and about 2% lies in the top ten. CDR3 length: 19 residues. V was clipped by 0 bases and J by 4 bases, with 24 bases between them. CDR1 and CDR2 (germline): LNHNV, YYDKDF (reference sequence). The chain recombines TRBV15 with TRBJ2-5, with D tentatively TRBD2 (6 bases). This clonotype was obtained from a female donor with multiple sclerosis, enrolled in a pregnancy study. Sequences were derived from peripheral blood, sampled in the first trimester of pregnancy. DNA for the CDR3: TGTGCCACCAGCAGAGATCTCGGAGGGACGCCCGTTCGTAGAGAGACCCAGTACTTC. Protein: CATSRDLGGTPVRRETQYF.